This entry features one T cell receptor (beta chain) sequence. There is no known antigen for this receptor. No much larger clone exists at a distance of one base, and base qualities are not known. TCRbeta CDR3 regions were amplified from genomic DNA by means of the immunoSEQ Assay, a bias-controlled multiplex PCR. The paper's processing steps were these. Nucleated cell counts per sample were estimated from amplification of reference gene primers within the assay. Sequence reads were collapsed and filtered to measure the absolute abundance of every unique TCRbeta CDR3 rearrangement. For each sample, productive Simpson clonality was calculated as the square root of Simpson's diversity index over productive rearrangements. Here the immuneACCESS table is served through TCRdb, limited to in-frame sequences with V and J called. Missing clones are a known gap in these copies; in checked studies unresolved V genes cover under half, and the rest lacks a known reason. V, J and clone size are those of that table, while D and trimming were read from the DNA. The sample table contains about 95,000 clones; only one count was recorded for 87% of them. Clones ranked in the top ten supply 17% of the sample.

These data are taken from a study of blood T cell repertoires in COVID-19 (dated by TCRdb to the early 2020s). In terms of the full investigation: Collaborator samples came from the United States, Italy and Spain and covered acute and convalescent phases of COVID-19. The prospective study material was composed of cDNA or gDNA derived from T cells, B-cell-depleted T cells, or PBMCs. Deeply sampled blood TCRbeta repertoires from subjects exposed to, actively infected with, or recovered from COVID-19 were included in the dataset. The repertoires were made available in a free public database intended to serve as a resource for research on the immune response to SARS-CoV-2. Samples came from the ongoing ImmuneRACE study (first 160 participants) plus 1,254 subjects from 6 global collaborators. The sample metadata nearly always contained a de-identified subject ID, COVID-19 status, age in years and sex. HLA class I and class II types, where available, came from metadata supplied by the sample provider rather than from assay-based typing.

Taken from the germline V gene, the CDR1 and CDR2 loops are KGHDR and SFDVKD. Relative to germline, V is 2 bases shorter and J is 4 bases shorter, with 10 bases between their ends. Spanning cysteine to phenylalanine, the CDR3 consists of 15 amino acids. Only the CDR3 DNA is retained, 45 bases long and in frame from the first base. What the study reported, not specific to this receptor: Clinical and demographic metadata were provided uncurated, with the amount varying by source and participant.

Whole blood was collected in K2EDTA tubes by collaborating institutions according to the institutions' own protocols. Collaborator samples were shipped for TCRbeta analysis as frozen whole blood, isolated PBMCs, or DNA extracted from either sample type. The clonotype was recovered from a human donor in a cohort sampled during active COVID-19. The sequence links TRBV24-1 to TRBJ2-2, with an unclear D gene assignment. Sequenced sample: peripheral blood. The CDR3 amino acid sequence is: CATSDSGEVTGELFF. In nucleotides, the sequence is TGTGCCACCAGTGATTCCGGTGAGGTCACCGGGGAGCTGTTTTTT.